This is a list of T cell receptor beta chains from one sample in a study of T cell changes during pregnancy in multiple sclerosis. Generated by immunoSEQ multiplex PCR, the TCRdb table keeps only in-frame clones and is missing some. The sample has around 110,000 clones, 80% to 95% seen once. Specimen: peripheral blood, collected in the third trimester of pregnancy. The receptors come from a female donor with multiple sclerosis, enrolled in a pregnancy study. Both conserved end residues are part of each CDR3. Fields, in order: CDR3 length, clone size, J gene, V gene, D gene, CDR3 DNA, CDR3 protein. The D gene is left open where the match is weak. Clone size is not always given. Where it is, it says once, few, many or a class for expanded clones.

16 | NA | TRBJ1-1 | TRBV21-1 | NA | TGTGCCAGCAGCAAAGCACAGGGGGAATCGAACACTGAAGCTTTCTTT | CASSKAQGESNTEAFF
13 | NA | TRBJ2-5 | TRBV9 | NA | TGTGCCAGCAGCGGCCAGGATCAAGAGACCCAGTACTTC | CASSGQDQETQYF
17 | NA | TRBJ2-1 | TRBV11-2 | TRBD2 | TGTGCCAGCAGCTCTAGCGGTAGGTCTAGCGGGAGAGATGAGCAGTTCTTC | CASSSSGRSSGRDEQFF
15 | NA | TRBJ2-2 | TRBV7-2 | NA | TGTGCCAGCAGACGGATTAGCGGGAACACCGGGGAGCTGTTTTTT | CASRRISGNTGELFF
14 | NA | TRBJ1-2 | TRBV10-1 | NA | TGCGCCAGCAGTGAGTCGTGCGGGCGGGATGGCTACACCTTC | CASSESCGRDGYTF
16 | NA | TRBJ1-1 | TRBV5-1 | TRBD1 | TGCGCCAGCAGCTTTTTTAACACCGGGACAGGGGGCGCCGCTTTCTTT | CASSFFNTGTGGAAFF
14 | NA | TRBJ1-1 | TRBV30 | TRBD1 | TGTGCCTGGACCCATGGACAGGGGAGCACTGAAGCTTTCTTT | CAWTHGQGSTEAFF
19 | NA | TRBJ2-1 | TRBV30 | TRBD2 | TGTGCCTGGAGTTCAGGACTAGCGGGAGGGCTGCGCCCCTACAATGAGCAGTTCTTC | CAWSSGLAGGLRPYNEQFF
14 | NA | TRBJ2-3 | TRBV19 | TRBD1 | TGTGCCAGTAGTATGACAGGGCGCACAGATACGCAGTATTTT | CASSMTGRTDTQYF
14 | NA | TRBJ1-3 | TRBV5-6 | NA | TGTGCCAGCAGCTTGCCGGGGAGGGGAAACACCATATATTTT | CASSLPGRGNTIYF
15 | NA | TRBJ2-2 | TRBV6-1 | NA | TGTGCCAGCAGGGAGATCGGGGAGAACACCGGGGAGCTGTTTTTT | CASREIGENTGELFF
13 | NA | TRBJ1-3 | TRBV27 | NA | TGTGCCAGCAGTTCCAGCTCTGGAAACACCATATATTTT | CASSSSSGNTIYF
16 | once | TRBJ1-1 | TRBV28 | TRBD1 | TGTGCCAGCAGTTTGGGGGGTGGGACAGGGGGCACTGAAGCTTTCTTT | CASSLGGGTGGTEAFF
13 | NA | TRBJ1-2 | TRBV19 | TRBD1 | TGTGCCAGTAGTATAACAGGGGCTGTTGGCTACACCTTC | CASSITGAVGYTF
16 | NA | TRBJ2-3 | TRBV21-1 | NA | TGTGCCAGCCCCCCGGGGGAGAGGGGAAGCACAGATACGCAGTATTTT | CASPPGERGSTDTQYF
15 | NA | TRBJ2-3 | TRBV5-6 | TRBD1 | TGTGCCAGCAGCCCAGGACAGGGTCAAACAGATACGCAGTATTTT | CASSPGQGQTDTQYF
16 | once | TRBJ1-3 | TRBV13 | NA | TGTGCCAGCAGCCCCGGCGGGACCCTCTCTGGAAACACCATATATTTT | CASSPGGTLSGNTIYF
15 | once | TRBJ2-1 | TRBV14 | NA | TGTGCCAGCAGCCAAGAATTCCCCCGGGTGGCTGAGCAGTTCTTC | CASSQEFPRVAEQFF
14 | NA | TRBJ2-1 | TRBV10-3 | NA | TGTGCCACCATGGTAGGGGGGGCACTCAATGAGCAGTTCTTC | CATMVGGALNEQFF
15 | once | TRBJ1-1 | TRBV11-2 | NA | TGTGCCAGCAGCCCGAGCCGACACGTGAACACTGAAGCTTTCTTT | CASSPSRHVNTEAFF
18 | NA | TRBJ2-2 | TRBV7-9 | TRBD2 | TGTGCCAGCAGCCTAGGCGGGCTAGCGGGAGTTGGCACCGGGGAGCTGTTTTTT | CASSLGGLAGVGTGELFF
11 | NA | TRBJ2-7 | TRBV20-1 | NA | TGCAGTGCTCCGACTAGTTACGAGCAGTACTTC | CSAPTSYEQYF
16 | NA | TRBJ1-1 | TRBV5-6 | NA | TGTGCCAGCAGCTTGGGGGGCGTGTACGGGGGCACTGAAGCTTTCTTT | CASSLGGVYGGTEAFF
18 | NA | TRBJ2-3 | TRBV5-4 | NA | TGTGCCAGCAGCACCCCAGGACAGCCCCTAGGACGGTCCGATACGCAGTATTTT | CASSTPGQPLGRSDTQYF
17 | NA | TRBJ1-4 | TRBV2 | NA | TGTGCCAGCATGCGAAACCGGGGAGGGGCAACTAATGAAAAACTGTTTTTT | CASMRNRGGATNEKLFF
13 | NA | TRBJ1-1 | TRBV9 | NA | TGTGCCAGCAGCGTAGTAGTGAACACTGAAGCTTTCTTT | CASSVVVNTEAFF
15 | NA | TRBJ2-7 | TRBV5-1 | NA | TGCGCCAGCAGCATATCCCCCGGGACAACCTACGAGCAGTACTTC | CASSISPGTTYEQYF
12 | NA | TRBJ2-7 | TRBV6-5 | NA | TGTGCCAGCAGCTCCCTAACCTACGAGCAGTACTTC | CASSSLTYEQYF
16 | NA | TRBJ2-2 | TRBV5-1 | NA | TGCGCCAGCAGCCAATCCGCGACAGTCACCTCCGGGGAGCTGTTTTTT | CASSQSATVTSGELFF
15 | NA | TRBJ1-2 | TRBV28 | NA | TGTGCCAGCTCGCTCCCAGGGGCGCAGGGCTATGGCTACACCTTC | CASSLPGAQGYGYTF
15 | once | TRBJ1-5 | TRBV5-1 | TRBD1 | TGCGCCAGCAGCTTGACAGGGGCCCCCAATCAGCCCCAGCATTTT | CASSLTGAPNQPQHF
14 | NA | TRBJ2-7 | TRBV11-1 | TRBD1 | TGTGCCAGCAGCTTAAACAGGGGAGCCTACGAGCAGTACTTC | CASSLNRGAYEQYF
16 | once | TRBJ1-4 | TRBV6-1 | TRBD1 | TGTGCCAGCAGTGTGGGACCAGGGGGGACAAATGAAAAACTGTTTTTT | CASSVGPGGTNEKLFF
16 | once | TRBJ2-7 | TRBV4-2 | NA | TGTGCCAGCAGCCAAGATACTACGGGTACTTGGTACGAGCAGTACTTC | CASSQDTTGTWYEQYF
14 | NA | TRBJ2-5 | TRBV19 | TRBD1 | TGTGCCAGTAGTAAAATCGGACAGGGAGAGACCCAGTACTTC | CASSKIGQGETQYF
13 | NA | TRBJ1-1 | TRBV6-4 | NA | TGTGCCAGCAGTGTTACTAGGAACACTGAAGCTTTCTTT | CASSVTRNTEAFF
18 | NA | TRBJ2-3 | TRBV12-1 | NA | TGTGCCAGCAGCTTTGGCGCGCTAGCGGGACTACCGACAGATACGCAGTATTTT | CASSFGALAGLPTDTQYF
12 | NA | TRBJ1-3 | TRBV5-1 | NA | TGCGCCAGCAGCTCTGCTGGAAACACCATATATTTT | CASSSAGNTIYF
16 | NA | TRBJ2-1 | TRBV7-2 | TRBD2 | TGTGCCAGCAGCTCCCAGGGGACAATAGCGGGGAATGAGCAGTTCTTC | CASSSQGTIAGNEQFF
16 | once | TRBJ2-7 | TRBV18 | TRBD2 | TGTGCCAGCTCACCACCGGGGCTAGCGGGAGTCAGCGAGCAGTACTTC | CASSPPGLAGVSEQYF
14 | NA | TRBJ2-7 | TRBV13 | TRBD1 | TGTGCCAGCAGCTTAGCAGGACAGGCCTACGAGCAGTACTTC | CASSLAGQAYEQYF
13 | NA | TRBJ1-5 | TRBV9 | NA | TGTGCCAGCAGCGCGGCGGGGGGTCAGCCCCAGCATTTT | CASSAAGGQPQHF
15 | NA | TRBJ2-5 | TRBV5-4 | NA | TGTGCCAGCAGCTCATCGGGGGGCCTGGGGGAGACCCAGTACTTC | CASSSSGGLGETQYF
12 | NA | TRBJ1-1 | TRBV6-1 | NA | TGTGCCAGCACGGAAGCTCCCCGGGAAGCTTTCTTT | CASTEAPREAFF
15 | NA | TRBJ1-4 | TRBV9 | NA | TGTGCCAGCAGCTCACCAGGGGCAACTAATGAAAAACTGTTTTTT | CASSSPGATNEKLFF
14 | NA | TRBJ2-7 | TRBV11-3 | TRBD1 | TGTGCCAGCAGCGTCGGACAGGGTTTCCACGAGCAGTACTTC | CASSVGQGFHEQYF
13 | NA | TRBJ1-4 | TRBV30 | NA | TGTGCCTGGAGTGTACGCAGGGGAGAAAAACTGTTTTTT | CAWSVRRGEKLFF
13 | NA | TRBJ2-1 | TRBV9 | NA | TGTGCCAGCAGCGTACAAGGGGGGGGTGAGCAGTTCTTC | CASSVQGGGEQFF
15 | NA | TRBJ1-5 | TRBV28 | NA | TGTGCCAGCAGTTTAAGTCACGGGAGCAATCAGCCCCAGCATTTT | CASSLSHGSNQPQHF
14 | NA | TRBJ2-2 | TRBV30 | TRBD2 | TGTGCCTGGGACGGACTAGCGGGACCTGGGGAGCTGTTTTTT | CAWDGLAGPGELFF